The source of this T cell receptor beta chain is a study of T cell repertoires in cytomegalovirus infection. In the study overall: Used in the study were CMV epitopes, some recently identified and HLA-C-restricted, others well-studied and HLA-B-restricted. Through public TCR beta signatures, both CMV infection and matching HLA type were indicated. Study outcomes and limitations: The ex vivo response showed dominance by HLA-C-restricted CMV-specific TCR beta clonotypes. Frequencies of public TCR beta families were cumulated, and this identified carriers of CMV plus the relevant HLA.

As concerns this clonotype: Its antigen is unknown. A read error is likely, as this CDR3 ends without the conserved phenylalanine or tryptophan.

CDR1 is DFQATT, CDR2 SNEGSKA, per germline (reference sequence). The CDR3 contains 10 residues. Trimming pared 5 bases from V and 7 bases from J, leaving 8 bases between. TCRdb re-called the reads through MiXCR, storing one row per CDR3 protein. The table includes hundreds of thousands of distinct CDR3 sequences, around 32% detected once. This chain links TRBV20-1 with TRBJ1-1; no definite D call. The sequence came from a human donor in good health (CMV status not recorded). Some clones in this sample may be carry-over from other donors' samples. The specimen comprised cultured CD8+ T cells from PBMCs, sampled from culture after CMV antigen stimulation. CDR3 region: CSAGEGEAFS. CDR3 coding DNA: TGCAGTGCTGGTGAGGGTGAAGCTTTCTCT.